This section outlines one T cell receptor (beta chain) sequence together with its context. This clone has only a few counts. Its antigen remains undetermined. The record has no base qualities; no much larger clone is one base away. This sample was taken from a study of cytomegalovirus exposure and HLA in healthy donors (dated by TCRdb to about 2017). Describing the broader study: An earlier analysis of approximately 640 of the donors reported approximately 270 Gb of sequence data and approximately 110 million unique TCR beta sequences from 150 million to 200 million T cells. Along with the approximately 650-subject first cohort, a separate validation cohort of over 90 different subjects was used. The genetic ancestry cluster associated with self-reported Caucasian donors included about 84% of the 300 to 400 genotyped donors. The study aimed to test whether cataloging public T cell receptors could reveal signatures of past pathogen exposure. Rather than drawing on any new phenotypic data, the later analysis identified candidate immune exposures from TCR beta sequences and the way those sequences occurred across donors. A later genetic analysis took genome-wide SNP genotypes for about 55% of the 666 donors and used that subset as a discovery cohort. About 300 gigabases of sequencing data and tens of millions of unique TCR sequences were included in an early release covering over 600 HLA-typed donors. HLA typing included class I and class II loci at four-digit resolution. Across some 400 genotyped donors of the cohort, an average of approximately 240,000 unique TCR beta nucleotide sequences per donor were sequenced, and approximately 17% of those sequences were non-productive. All discovery cohort repertoires had been generated on a single sequencing platform. Alongside the repertoire data, information on donor age, sex, ethnicity and CMV serostatus was compiled. In a later analysis, previously published TCR beta repertoires from 600 to 850 donors were re-analyzed and high-resolution HLA genotyping was added so that TCR occurrence patterns could be studied. The study used immunosequencing to profile the T cell repertoires of approximately 640 subjects and linked those repertoires to cytomegalovirus serostatus. An earlier analysis of some 500 of the donors used high-throughput TCR beta sequencing to judge whether each TCR beta V gene segment behaved as functional or pseudogenic. Because of strong linkage in the cohort, roughly five DR-DQ haplotypes were treated as single units for association and clustering. Typing coverage differed by locus: A, B, C, DRB1 and DQB1 were typed in about 620-630 donors, DQA1 in 522, DPA1 in over 600, and DPB1 in just under 480. High-throughput TCR immunosequencing, statistical association of individual TCRs with disease status, and machine learning were combined to predict cytomegalovirus infection status. Beyond this particular receptor, the publication reports: Compared with equally common non-associated chains, HLA-associated TCR beta chains in a later analysis were more clonally expanded and had lower generation probabilities. A further reported finding was that TCR beta sequences accurately predicted the HLA-A and HLA-B alleles for most subjects in the first cohort. Because counts were too low, about 18 rarely observed V segments, including chromosome 9 orphons, were excluded from the earlier analysis of 587 of the donors. In a later analysis, the rate of TCR association differed among HLA loci, with DRB1 alleles having the most associated TCRs and HLA-C alleles having the fewest. The cohort was sequenced for TCR beta chains only, and without alpha or paired-chain data the features that could be detected were limited. Most TCR sequences were seen in very few donors, while some public TCRs were found in many individuals. The sequencing pipeline was judged likely to have produced a cluster of highly shared sequence variants as a technical artifact. Strong co-occurrence of HLA alleles, especially DR and DQ, made assigning TCR associations to individual alleles difficult. An earlier analysis of approximately 530 of the donors showed that most TCR beta V segments appeared in productive rearrangements either about 87% or about 30% of the time, which broadly matched IMGT annotations. A later genetic analysis reported fewer N-insertions in productive TCRs among donors in an Asian-associated ancestry cluster than the roughly 700-donor mean. The only immune exposure information available for the cohort was CMV serostatus. The classifier was reported to diagnose cytomegalovirus status with high specificity and sensitivity in both the original cohort and the validation cohort. In a later genetic analysis, a missense DCLRE1C variant was associated with V-gene and J-gene trimming of TCR beta chains, and the association was replicated in an independent cohort. In a later analysis, 16,951 TCR beta sequences were associated with specific HLA alleles at a false discovery rate of 0.05. Sequencing depth was assumed to be roughly uniform across donors in the presence/absence analyses, though that assumption may not hold. Several of the top co-occurrence clusters appeared to be linked to parvovirus B19, influenza, CMV and Epstein-Barr virus, according to a later analysis. According to the authors, the approach could potentially be generalized to other disease states and immunological phenotypes. According to a later analysis, most CMV-associated TCR beta chains appeared to be HLA-restricted, and the HLA associations seemed to be driven largely by CMV exposure. A few of the identified cytomegalovirus-associated TCR beta chains were confirmed in vitro to be specific for cytomegalovirus antigens. Because HLA typing was unavailable for some donors at each locus, only the typed subset was used in association tests. Correlated functional status among segregating V segments might reflect linkage disequilibrium, but an unknown experimental factor could not be ruled out. A total of about 150 TCR beta chains were listed by the study as associated with cytomegalovirus. Some IMGT-functional V segments, including TRBV6-2 and TRBV6-3, could not be distinguished by the 87-base-pair reads and were therefore excluded.

The receptor library was made with the immunoSEQ multiplex PCR assay. A mixture of 60 forward primers for TCR Vbeta segments and 13 reverse primers for TCR Jbeta segments was used in the multiplex PCR. The CDR3 region of rearranged TCR beta genes was amplified from genomic DNA by a multiplex PCR assay. The Illumina HiSeq System was used to sequence the amplified TCR beta libraries as 87-base-pair reads. The authors processed their data as follows. A later analysis tallied tens of millions of unique TCR beta chains across the 700 or so repertoires, and some 12 million of those chains were shared by two or more donors. Raw reads were error-corrected and collapsed into unique sequences by a nearest-neighbor algorithm in which closely related sequences were merged to remove PCR and sequencing errors. CDR3 sequences were aligned to IMGT reference sequences to assign V, D and J gene segments. For a sequence to be retained, at least a six-nucleotide match to both a V gene segment and a J gene segment was required. Rearrangements were called productive when the CDR3 lacked stop codons and stayed in frame with V and J; all others were non-productive. CDR3 was defined according to IMGT convention as the region running from the second conserved V-encoded cysteine to the conserved J-encoded phenylalanine. Sequences without an unambiguous match to a single V gene segment were excluded from the earlier analysis of several hundred of the donors. An earlier analysis of 587 of the donors classified V segments as functional when productive rearrangements were above 56.7% and as segregating when the standard deviation between donors was above 5%. To diagnose cytomegalovirus status from the catalog of TCR beta chain sequences, a statistical classification framework was built. A later analysis assigned V and J genes by comparing TCR nucleotide sequences with IMGT/GENE-DB human TR gene sequences. Using the TCRdist pipeline, a later analysis assigned CDR3 sequences along with most-parsimonious VDJ recombination scenarios. In a later analysis, each TCR beta chain was defined by its CDR3 amino acid sequence together with its V-gene family, and reads without a unique V-gene family were excluded. As a way to deal with suspected cross-contamination and a sequencing artifact, a later analysis dropped more than 500 nucleotide sequences that were highly shared and had low generation probability. In a later analysis, a clonal expansion index was calculated for each public chain from normalized within-repertoire ranks of inferred template counts. Generation probabilities in a later analysis came from a VDJ recombination model fitted to out-of-frame rearrangements, and those results were checked against IGoR. A later analysis scored TCR-TCR, TCR-HLA and TCR-CMV co-occurrence with hypergeometric tests, applying a repertoire-size bias correction to TCR pairs. In a later analysis, false discovery rates were estimated by permuting HLA or CMV assignments 20 times. In a later analysis, co-occurring TCRs were grouped using DBSCAN, with TCRdist sequence similarity added in when clustering inside HLA-allele-positive subsets. Repertoires with fewer than 30,000 or more than 120,000 public chains were left out of co-occurrence clustering, as were several repertoires with anomalous nucleotide sharing. Drawn from immuneACCESS, this table holds only the in-frame rearrangements with V and J called that TCRdb kept. Clones are partly lost; checked studies trace under half to an unresolved V gene and leave the rest unexplained. From that table come the V and J calls and clone size; the DNA was used to work out D and trimming. The sample profile shows over 120,000 clones; roughly 70% of them were found once. The biggest ten clones account for roughly 4% of the sample.

In total, approximately 700 healthy bone marrow donors made up the cohort. Cohort members were all nominally healthy when sampled, although unrecorded immune exposures were likely present. The donor was CMV seropositive and was included in the group of 250 to 300 seropositive cohort members. A peripheral blood sample was provided by each donor, and peripheral blood mononuclear cells were used for TCR beta sequencing. The Qiagen DNeasy Blood Extraction Kit was used to extract genomic DNA from the blood cell samples. Counted from cysteine to phenylalanine, this CDR3 has 18 amino acids. Only the CDR3 region is kept as DNA, spanning 54 bases read in frame from base 1. As encoded in the germline V gene (reference sequence), CDR1 is PRHDT while CDR2 is FYEKMQ. Trimming removed 1 base from V and 5 bases from J; the gene matches leave 15 bases unexplained.

The V and J genes are TRBV13 and TRBJ2-5, and TRBD2 matches 8 of the central bases. The receptor comes from a man younger than 35 in good health and CMV-seropositive. The sequenced material came from PBMCs. The CDR3: CASSLAVWGGGTQETQYF. The sequence in DNA is TGTGCCAGCAGCTTAGCGGTATGGGGCGGGGGGACCCAGGAGACCCAGTACTTC.